This T cell receptor (beta chain) was sequenced in a study of beta chain features in type 1 diabetes. This clone was recorded a few times. Each donor gave one heparinised blood draw averaging roughly 100 mL. As every portion of the isolated RNA was reverse transcribed, the sequencing read expressed TCRB transcripts. Measured with immunoSEQ multiplex PCR; TCRdb has only the in-frame clones, and not every one. Here the sample spans 430,000 or so clones, about 10% being singletons. V lost 11 bases and J lost 9; bases outside the gene matches: 6. The CDR3 loop spans 12 amino acids. The V gene's germline CDR1 is MDHEN and CDR2 SYDVKM.

Specimen: naive CD4+ T cells from blood. The TCR comes from a woman aged 18-29 years in good health. V and J are TRBV28 and TRBJ1-6, with 8 bases identical to TRBD1. CDR3 DNA: TGTGCCGACGGACAGGGATTTTCACCCCTCCACTTT. Translation gives CADGQGFSPLHF.